This T cell receptor beta chain was documented in a study of blood T cell repertoires in COVID-19. Background on the study: Both acute and convalescent COVID-19 samples were obtained from the United States, Italy and Spain. The analysed material was cDNA or gDNA that came from T cells, B-cell-depleted T cells, or PBMCs.

The CDR3 has 13 amino acids. V lost 6 bases to trimming and J lost 5 bases; unmatched junction nucleotides: 2. From germline, CDR1 is SGHTA and CDR2 FQGNSA. Authors' data handling: Quantification of nucleated cells was approximated via reference gene primer amplification. Repertoires were generated with immunoSEQ multiplex PCR, while TCRdb's copy carries only in-frame clones and drops some. V, J and clone size derive from that table, while D and trimming were established from the DNA sequence. The sample gives about 230,000 clones, 80% to 90% of which show up once; 2% to 2.5% is in the top ten. The rearrangement uses TRBV7-2 and TRBJ1-5; 9 bases align to TRBD1. The clonotype comes from a man between 40 and 49 years old who had recovered from COVID-19. Material for sequencing was peripheral blood. The chain's CDR3 is CASSWDRDQPQHF. The DNA for the CDR3 is TGTGCCAGCAGTTGGGACAGGGATCAGCCCCAGCATTTT. The full variable domain, rest sourced from reference TRBV7-2 and TRBJ1-5, is GAGVSQSPSNKVTEKGKDVELRCDPISGHTALYWYRQSLGQGLEFLIYFQGNSAPDKSGLPSDRFSAERTGGSVSTLTIQRTQQEDSAVYLCASSWDRDQPQHFGDGTRLSIL.